The 18 T cell receptor beta chains below come from one sample, sequenced in a study of cytomegalovirus exposure and HLA in healthy donors. A multiplex PCR was run with 60 Vbeta primers and 13 Jbeta primers. Clones were sequenced by immunoSEQ multiplex PCR, and TCRdb holds only the in-frame ones, with some missing. The sample holds some 120,000 clones, approximately 80% seen once. Sequencing was done on a sample of PBMCs. These TCRs come from a man between 18 and 35 years old in good health and CMV-seronegative.

The chain joins TRBV27 to TRBJ2-1, with TRBD1 identical over 8 bases. V was pared by 5 bases and J by 5 bases, with 14 bases of the junction left unmatched. CDR1 MNHEY and CDR2 SMNVEV come from the germline V gene (reference sequence). CDR3 size: 17 residues. The CDR3 here is CASSPPRTGTSNNEQFF. The CDR3 bases are TGTGCCAGCAGTCCCCCCCGGACAGGGACCTCAAACAATGAGCAGTTCTTC.

The gene calls are TRBV29-1 and TRBJ1-1; the D is unclear. The CDR3 spans 11 residues. Trimming cost V 0 bases and J 10 bases, with 9 bases left between them. Germline V CDR1 and CDR2: SQVTM, ANQGSEA. The CDR3 spells CSVEDGIGAFF. CDR3 DNA: TGCAGCGTTGAAGACGGGATCGGAGCTTTCTTT.

The chain combines TRBV6-5 with TRBJ2-5, with D perhaps TRBD2 (5 bases). V gave up 0 bases and J gave up 1 base, with 12 bases separating them. Germline V gene lookup returns CDR1 MNHEY and CDR2 SVGAGI. The CDR3 length is 16 residues. The CDR3 DNA is TGTGCCAGCAGTTACTCCCTCGGGGATGGCCAAGAGACCCAGTACTTC. As protein: CASSYSLGDGQETQYF.

The rearrangement links TRBV5-1 to TRBJ1-1; 7 bases are a match to TRBD1. CDR3 length: 19 amino acids. Germline trimming cut 4 bases from V and 1 base from J; bases unmatched to any gene: 19. Per the germline V gene, CDR1 is SGHRS and CDR2 is YFSETQ. The CDR3 loop is CASSHRIGLGGRGNTEAFF. The DNA of the CDR3 is TGCGCCAGCAGCCACCGGATTGGTTTAGGGGGCAGGGGGAACACTGAAGCTTTCTTT.

As DNA, the CDR3 is TGTGCCTGGACTGGACAGCGTACGCAGTATTTT. It yields the protein CAWTGQRTQYF. This chain links TRBV30 with TRBJ2-3; the D gene is possibly TRBD1 (6 bases). The CDR3 extends over 11 amino acids. CDR1 and CDR2 (germline): GTSNPN, SVGIG (reference sequence). The germline V and J ends were trimmed by 4 bases and 8 bases, with 10 bases remaining between them.

The chain employs TRBV5-1 and TRBJ2-1; TRBD2 might be the D (5 bases). This CDR3 region has 13 residues. Germline V gives CDR1 SGHRS, CDR2 YFSETQ. The germline V and J ends were trimmed by 2 bases and 11 bases, with 14 bases remaining between them. CDR3 nucleotides: TGCGCCAGCAGCTTCCCCTGGGGAGAGAAGCAGTTCTTC. Its translation is CASSFPWGEKQFF.

This CDR3 is CASSYGPGAGIDTQYF. DNA of the CDR3: TGTGCCAGCAGCTACGGACCCGGGGCGGGGATAGATACGCAGTATTTT. V is TRBV7-2 and J is TRBJ2-3, with D maybe TRBD2 (6 bases). Germline CDR1 SGHTA, CDR2 FQGNSA. The CDR3 consists of 16 residues. Trimming pared 4 bases from V and 5 bases from J, leaving 19 bases between.

The chain uses TRBV19 and TRBJ1-1, with 8 bases lining up with TRBD1. The germline CDR1 and CDR2 sequences are LNHDA and SQIVND (reference sequence). The CDR3 is 14 amino acids. Losses at the gene ends were 5 bases for V and 3 bases for J; bases not matched to a gene: 5. CDR3 region: CASSPGQEYTEAFF. The CDR3 DNA is TGTGCCAGTAGTCCGGGACAGGAATACACTGAAGCTTTCTTT.

V gene TRBV27 combines with J gene TRBJ2-1, with 15 bases aligning to TRBD2. The CDR3 runs 19 residues. After removal of 5 bases from V and 7 bases from J, the junction contained 15 bases not matched to a gene. The germline V gene encodes CDR1 MNHEY and CDR2 SMNVEV (reference sequence). This chain's CDR3 is CASSPPPGLAGGRRNEQFF. The CDR3 DNA is TGTGCCAGCAGTCCTCCCCCGGGACTAGCGGGAGGACGCAGGAATGAGCAGTTCTTC.

The V and J genes are TRBV6-5 and TRBJ2-5; D may be TRBD1 (6 bases). Trimming pared 5 bases from V and 3 bases from J, leaving 16 bases between. Germline assignment: CDR1 MNHEY and CDR2 SVGAGI. This CDR3 has 15 residues. CDR3 amino acids: CASSRIGGDKETQYF. The CDR3 DNA reads as TGTGCCAGCAGTCGGATAGGGGGTGATAAAGAGACCCAGTACTTC.

The V call is TRBV10-3, the J call TRBJ2-1; TRBD2 matches 10 bases. J was trimmed by 6 bases and V by 2 bases; bases with no gene match: 13. Germline assignment: CDR1 ENHRY and CDR2 SYGVKD. The length of the CDR3 is 18 residues. CDR3 in amino acids: CAISEGRASGRLGNEQFF. CDR3 DNA: TGTGCCATCAGTGAGGGGAGGGCTAGCGGGAGACTCGGCAATGAGCAGTTCTTC.

With respect to this clone: A read error may account for a junction end that differs from germline. Written as DNA, the CDR3 is TGTGCCAGCAGCGTAGTAGGACAGGCTATGAACTATGGCTACCCCTTC. Its translation is CASSVVGQAMNYGYPF. V and J are TRBV9 and TRBJ1-2; 7 bases map to TRBD1. CDR3 length: 16 residues. From germline, CDR1 is SGDLS and CDR2 YYNGEE. The full variable domain, with the rest looked up from reference TRBV9 and TRBJ1-2, is DSGVTQTPKHLITATGQRVTLRCSPRSGDLSVYWYQQSLDQGLQFLIQYYNGEERAKGNILERFSAQQFPDLHSELNLSSLELGDSALYFCASSVVGQAMNYGYPFGSGTRLTVV.

V gene TRBV7-2 combines with J gene TRBJ2-3, with TRBD2 identical over 8 bases. The germline CDR1 and CDR2 sequences are SGHTA and FQGNSA. After removal of 1 base from V and 6 bases from J, the junction contained 3 bases not matched to a gene. The CDR3 has 14 amino acids. CDR3 sequence: CASSLDGRGDTQYF. In DNA, the CDR3 is TGTGCCAGCAGCTTAGACGGGAGGGGGGATACGCAGTATTTT.

The chain links TRBV7-9 to TRBJ2-1; 10 bases are a match to TRBD2. V lost 5 bases, J lost 5 bases, and 9 bases stayed unmatched. Germline lookup yields CDR1 SEHNR and CDR2 FQNEAQ (reference sequence). The CDR3 length is 16 residues. The CDR3 nucleotides are TGTGCCAGCAGCATCAGGACTAGCGGTACTAACAATGAGCAGTTCTTC. Translating it yields CASSIRTSGTNNEQFF.

The genes are TRBV6-5 and TRBJ1-6; D may be TRBD1 (6 bases). Trimming left V 2 bases short and J 10 bases short, with 15 bases between. This CDR3 is built from 15 residues. Germline CDR1 MNHEY, CDR2 SVGAGI. Here the CDR3 reads CASSYEGRGRSPLHF. DNA of the CDR3: TGTGCCAGCAGTTACGAGGGCAGGGGCAGGTCACCCCTCCACTTT.

The rearrangement links TRBV7-8 to TRBJ1-3; D might be TRBD1 (5 bases). The CDR3 runs 16 residues. V lost 1 base to trimming and J lost 8 bases, with 18 bases between them. Germline V gene data show CDR1 as SGHVS and CDR2 as FQNEAQ. The CDR3 DNA reads TGTGCCAGCAGCTTAGACCGAACAGGATGGGTAGACACCATATATTTT. It translates to CASSLDRTGWVDTIYF.

This chain links TRBV5-1 with TRBJ2-7; 11 positions agree with TRBD2. The CDR3 runs to 16 residues. Germline V gene data show CDR1 as SGHRS and CDR2 as YFSETQ. V trimming: 0 bases; J trimming: 3 bases; junction bases outside the gene matches: 5. The CDR3 region has the DNA TGCGCCAGCAGCTTGGGTAGCGGGAGGGGCCACTACGAGCAGTACGTC. Amino acid sequence: CASSLGSGRGHYEQYV.

This clone was counted a few times. J is TRBJ2-7 and V is TRBV25-1; tentatively, D is TRBD1 (5 bases). CDR1 MGHDK and CDR2 SYGVNS come from the germline V gene. Trimming took off 5 bases at V and 3 bases at J, with 14 bases between the two ends. The CDR3 runs to 14 residues. CDR3 protein: CASSRPGQIYEQYF. The CDR3 coding sequence is TGTGCCAGCAGTCGGCCAGGGCAGATCTACGAGCAGTACTTC.